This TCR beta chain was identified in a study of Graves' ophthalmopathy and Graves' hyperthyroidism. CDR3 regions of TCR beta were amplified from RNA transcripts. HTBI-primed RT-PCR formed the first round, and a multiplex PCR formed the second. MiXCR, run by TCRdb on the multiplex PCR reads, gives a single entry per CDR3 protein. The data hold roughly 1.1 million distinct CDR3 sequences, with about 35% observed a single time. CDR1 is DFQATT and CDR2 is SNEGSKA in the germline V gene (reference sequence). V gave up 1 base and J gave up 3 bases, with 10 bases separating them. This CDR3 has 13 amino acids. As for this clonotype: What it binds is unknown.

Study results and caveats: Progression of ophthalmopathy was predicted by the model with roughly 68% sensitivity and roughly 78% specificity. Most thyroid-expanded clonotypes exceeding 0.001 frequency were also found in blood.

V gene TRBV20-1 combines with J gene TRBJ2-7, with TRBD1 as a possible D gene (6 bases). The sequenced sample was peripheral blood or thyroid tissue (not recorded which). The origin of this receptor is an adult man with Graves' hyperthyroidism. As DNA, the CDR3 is TGCAGTGCTAGAGTAGGGGGACACTACGAGCAGTACTTC. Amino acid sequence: CSARVGGHYEQYF.